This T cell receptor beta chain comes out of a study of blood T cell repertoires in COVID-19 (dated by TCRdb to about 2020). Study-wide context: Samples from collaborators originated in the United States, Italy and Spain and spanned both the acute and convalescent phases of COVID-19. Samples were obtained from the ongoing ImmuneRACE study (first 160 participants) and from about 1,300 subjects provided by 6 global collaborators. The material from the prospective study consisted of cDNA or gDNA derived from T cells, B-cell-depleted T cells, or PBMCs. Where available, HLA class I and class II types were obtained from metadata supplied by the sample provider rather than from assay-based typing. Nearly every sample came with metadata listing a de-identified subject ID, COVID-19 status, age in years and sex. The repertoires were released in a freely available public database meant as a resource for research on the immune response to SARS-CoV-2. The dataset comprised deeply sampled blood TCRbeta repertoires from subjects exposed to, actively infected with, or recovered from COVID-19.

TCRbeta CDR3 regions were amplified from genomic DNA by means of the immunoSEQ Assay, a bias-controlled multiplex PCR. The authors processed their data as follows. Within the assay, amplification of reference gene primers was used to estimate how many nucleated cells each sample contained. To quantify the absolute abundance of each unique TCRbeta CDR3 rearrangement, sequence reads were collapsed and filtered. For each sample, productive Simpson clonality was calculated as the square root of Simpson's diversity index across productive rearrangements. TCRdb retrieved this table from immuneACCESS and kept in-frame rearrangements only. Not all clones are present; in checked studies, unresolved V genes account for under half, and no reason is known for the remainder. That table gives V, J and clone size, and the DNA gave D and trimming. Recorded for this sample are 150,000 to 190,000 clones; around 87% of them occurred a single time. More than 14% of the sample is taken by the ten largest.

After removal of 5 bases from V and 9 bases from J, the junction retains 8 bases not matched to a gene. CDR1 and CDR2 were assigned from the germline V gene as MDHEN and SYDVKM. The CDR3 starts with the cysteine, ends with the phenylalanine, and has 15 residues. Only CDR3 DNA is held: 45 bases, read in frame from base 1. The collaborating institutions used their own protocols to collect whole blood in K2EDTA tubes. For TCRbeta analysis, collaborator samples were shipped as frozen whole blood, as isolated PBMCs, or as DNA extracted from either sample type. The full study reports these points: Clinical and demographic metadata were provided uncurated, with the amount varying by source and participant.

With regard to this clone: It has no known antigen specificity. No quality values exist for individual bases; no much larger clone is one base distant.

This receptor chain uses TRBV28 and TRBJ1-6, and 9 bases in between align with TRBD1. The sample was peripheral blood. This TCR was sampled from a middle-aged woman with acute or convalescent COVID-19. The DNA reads TGTGCCAGCAGTACTACCGGGACAGGGCTTTCACCCCTCCACTTT. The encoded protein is CASSTTGTGLSPLHF.